The 18 T cell receptor beta chains presented below share a single source sample, sequenced in a study of cytomegalovirus exposure and HLA in healthy donors. Primers included in the PCR were 60 Vbeta and 13 Jbeta primers. The data were produced by immunoSEQ multiplex PCR, yet TCRdb's version contains in-frame clones alone and is incomplete. Of 120,000 or so clones in the sample, over 65% were seen once. The sequencing sample was made of PBMCs. The receptors were gathered from a man aged 25 to 40 in good health and CMV-seropositive.

V gene TRBV1 combines with J gene TRBJ2-3; the DNA was not compared with TRBD2, the D call given in the table. TRBV1 is flagged as a pseudogene. The CDR3 has 16 residues. The DNA of the CDR3 is TGCACCAGCAGCCACCGACTAGCGGGAGGGCCGGATACGCAGTATTTT. This gives the protein CTSSHRLAGGPDTQYF.

The rearrangement joins TRBV28 to TRBJ2-7, with TRBD2 matching over 11 bases. The V segment lost 8 bases and the J segment 6 bases; nucleotides outside the gene matches: 6. The CDR3 covers 13 residues. Looked up from germline, CDR1 is MDHEN and CDR2 is SYDVKM. DNA of the CDR3: TGTGCCAGCTTCGCCGGGACTAGCGGCGAGCAGTACTTC. Encoded protein: CASFAGTSGEQYF. The variable domain in full, completed from reference TRBV28 and TRBJ2-7, reads DVKVTQSSRYLVKRTGEKVFLECVQDMDHENMFWYRQDPGLGLRLIYFSYDVKMKEKGDIPEGYSVSREKKERFSLILESASTNQTSMYLCASFAGTSGEQYFGPGTRLTVT.

This chain uses TRBV15 with TRBJ1-5; weak D call: TRBD1 (5 bases). Germline values: CDR1 LNHNV, CDR2 YYDKDF (reference sequence). The CDR3 contains 15 residues. The V gene lost 0 bases and the J gene lost 7 bases, with 13 bases spanning the gap. In DNA, the CDR3 is TGTGCCACCAGCAGAGAGGGCAGGGATAGACAGCCCCAGCATTTT. Its translation is CATSREGRDRQPQHF.

This chain links TRBV5-8 with TRBJ1-5, with TRBD1 matching 7 bases. The CDR3 runs 15 residues. With 5 bases clipped from V and 7 bases from J, the junction kept 12 bases outside the gene matches. Germline values: CDR1 SGHTS, CDR2 YDEGEE. The CDR3 DNA reads TGTGCCAGCAGTTCAAACAGAGGGGGCTTACAGCCCCAGCATTTT. Its translation is CASSSNRGGLQPQHF.

The chain links TRBV25-1 to TRBJ1-2; 7 bases map to TRBD1. Germline CDR1 MGHDK, CDR2 SYGVNS. The CDR3 spans 17 residues. After removal of 2 bases from V and 8 bases from J, the junction contained 17 bases not matched to a gene. CDR3 coding DNA: TGTGCCAGCAGTGAACCGGGGGACAGTAACCTGCAGTTCGGCTACACCTTC. This encodes CASSEPGDSNLQFGYTF.

This rearrangement joins TRBV5-1 to TRBJ2-1, with 9 bases aligning to TRBD1. The CDR3 loop spans 16 amino acids. Germline lookup yields CDR1 SGHRS and CDR2 YFSETQ. The V gene end was trimmed by 4 bases and the J gene end by 4 bases; junction bases not matched to a gene: 9. The CDR3 region is CASSPLPGTGYNEQFF. CDR3 coding DNA: TGCGCCAGCAGCCCACTCCCCGGGACAGGGTACAATGAGCAGTTCTTC.

This chain connects TRBV11-3 to TRBJ1-1; 8 bases fit TRBD1. V dropped 5 bases and J dropped 0; count of bases not matched to a gene: 2. The CDR3 covers 14 residues. The germline V gene encodes CDR1 SGHNT and CDR2 YENEEA. CDR3 amino acids: CASSLTGVNTEAFF. In DNA, the CDR3 is TGTGCCAGCAGCCTGACAGGGGTGAACACTGAAGCTTTCTTT.

The chain recombines TRBV7-3 with TRBJ1-1, with D uncertain. The CDR3 totals 13 residues. The V end was cut by 4 bases, the J end by 5 bases, with 11 bases between. Germline V CDR1 and CDR2: SGHTA, FQGTGA. For the CDR3, the DNA is TGTGCCAGCAGCTCACACGGCAGGACTGAAGCTTTCTTT. It codes for CASSSHGRTEAFF.

This sequence joins TRBV7-8 and TRBJ1-1; TRBD1 matches 7 bases. Per the germline V gene, CDR1 is SGHVS and CDR2 is FQNEAQ. The CDR3 is 15 amino acids. V lost 5 bases, J lost 4 bases, and 10 bases stayed unmatched. The CDR3 sequence is CASSPELSGGTEAFF. CDR3 coding DNA: TGTGCCAGCAGCCCAGAACTTTCAGGGGGCACTGAAGCTTTCTTT.

A single count supports this clone. The chain is built from TRBV27 and TRBJ1-1; D is unresolved. The V and J ends lost 4 bases and 0 bases respectively, with 9 bases between them. Germline V gives CDR1 MNHEY, CDR2 SMNVEV (reference sequence). CDR3 length equals 14 residues. The CDR3 loop reads CASSWRGMNTEAFF. CDR3 nucleotide sequence: TGTGCCAGCAGTTGGCGGGGAATGAACACTGAAGCTTTCTTT.

This chain connects TRBV5-4 to TRBJ2-2; TRBD1 is a possible D gene (5 bases). The CDR3 consists of 16 residues. V was cut by 4 bases and J by 1 base, with 14 bases left in between. From germline, CDR1 is SGHNT and CDR2 YYREEE (reference sequence). The CDR3: CASSPPRGRNTGELFF. CDR3 bases: TGTGCCAGCAGCCCCCCAAGGGGCAGGAACACCGGGGAGCTGTTTTTT.

This sequence joins TRBV25-1 and TRBJ2-2, with 8 bases aligning to TRBD1. The V and J ends lost 5 bases and 4 bases, in that order; junction bases with no gene match: 9. CDR1 is MGHDK and CDR2 is SYGVNS in the germline V gene. The CDR3 contains 16 residues. The CDR3 sequence is CASSSTGGSGTGELFF. The CDR3, as DNA: TGTGCCAGCAGTAGTACAGGGGGTAGTGGCACCGGGGAGCTGTTTTTT.

This clone was seen only a few times. The chain joins TRBV4-1 to TRBJ1-5, with no clear D. The CDR3 extends over 15 amino acids. V lost 1 base, J lost 7 bases, and 14 bases lay in between. Germline V lookup: CDR1 MGHRA, CDR2 YSYEKL. CDR3 region: CASSQVTGINQPQHF. The CDR3 nucleotides read TGCGCCAGCAGCCAAGTGACCGGGATCAACCAGCCCCAGCATTTT.

This chain joins TRBV7-6 and TRBJ2-3; possible D gene TRBD1, 6 bases. V was pared by 5 bases and J by 2 bases, with 11 bases between. This CDR3 comprises 14 residues. Germline V CDR1 and CDR2: SGHVS, FNYEAQ. CDR3 sequence reads: CASSPGALTDTQYF. The CDR3 DNA reads TGTGCCAGCAGCCCAGGGGCCCTCACAGATACGCAGTATTTT.

This rearrangement joins TRBV18 to TRBJ1-2, with 9 bases identical to TRBD1. There are 15 residues in the CDR3. Germline-derived CDR1 and CDR2 are KGHSH and LQKENI. Germline trimming cut 6 bases from V and 5 bases from J; bases unmatched to any gene: 10. The CDR3 region has the DNA TGTGCCAGCTCGCCAACAGGGGGCAGATCGTATGGCTACACCTTC. Translation: CASSPTGGRSYGYTF.

V is TRBV28 and J is TRBJ1-1; D call uncertain. The ends were cut back, 6 bases at V and 3 bases at J, with 14 bases in the middle. CDR3 length: 14 residues. The V gene's germline CDR1 is MDHEN and CDR2 SYDVKM. CDR3 sequence (DNA): TGTGCCAGCAGAGAGAGCCGAGGGTACACTGAAGCTTTCTTT. This sequence encodes CASRESRGYTEAFF. Complete variable domain (other parts from reference TRBV28 and TRBJ1-1): DVKVTQSSRYLVKRTGEKVFLECVQDMDHENMFWYRQDPGLGLRLIYFSYDVKMKEKGDIPEGYSVSREKKERFSLILESASTNQTSMYLCASRESRGYTEAFFGQGTRLTVV.

The chain carries TRBV7-2 and TRBJ1-3; D gene uncertain. CDR3 length equals 15 residues. Germline V gene lookup returns CDR1 SGHTA and CDR2 FQGNSA. Trimming took off 5 bases at V and 0 bases at J, with 11 bases between the two ends. Here the CDR3 reads CASSLHRYSGNTIYF. CDR3 nucleotide sequence: TGTGCCAGCAGCCTGCATAGATACTCTGGAAACACCATATATTTT.

The chain employs TRBV7-9 and TRBJ2-2; no firm D call. V was pared by 2 bases and J by 5 bases, with 3 bases between. Germline V gene lookup returns CDR1 SEHNR and CDR2 FQNEAQ (reference sequence). The CDR3 covers 12 residues. CDR3 region: CASSLQTGELFF. The CDR3 DNA follows: TGTGCCAGCAGCTTACAAACCGGGGAGCTGTTTTTT. Drawing the rest from reference TRBV7-9 and TRBJ2-2, the complete variable domain is DTGVSQNPRHKITKRGQNVTFRCDPISEHNRLYWYRQTLGQGPEFLTYFQNEAQLEKSRLLSDRFSAERPKGSFSTLEIQRTEQGDSAMYLCASSLQTGELFFGEGSRLTVL.